What follows are 16 T cell receptor beta chains derived from one specimen sequenced in a study of cytomegalovirus exposure and HLA in healthy donors. Primers included in the PCR were 60 Vbeta and 13 Jbeta primers. Some clones are missing from TCRdb's copy, which holds only in-frame ones; the method was immunoSEQ multiplex PCR. The data contain 75,000 to 100,000 clones, around 82% of them seen just once; the ten biggest clones take up around 3.4%. Sequencing was performed on PBMCs. The source is a man in his forties in good health and CMV-seronegative.

The chain couples TRBV5-1 to TRBJ1-2; D call uncertain. Trimming pared 0 bases from V and 0 bases from J, leaving 9 bases between. The CDR3 length is 15 residues. CDR1 is SGHRS and CDR2 is YFSETQ in the germline V gene. CDR3 sequence: CASSLAGGANYGYTF. CDR3 DNA sequence: TGCGCCAGCAGCTTGGCTGGCGGAGCTAACTATGGCTACACCTTC.

The chain joins TRBV7-6 to TRBJ1-1, with D unresolved. Looked up from germline, CDR1 is SGHVS and CDR2 is FNYEAQ. The CDR3 is 14 amino acids. Between the trimmed V and J ends, which lost 1 base and 1 base, there was a span of 7 bases. CDR3 amino acids: CASSLGQENTEAFF. The DNA of the CDR3 is TGTGCCAGCAGCTTAGGTCAGGAGAACACTGAAGCTTTCTTT.

The CDR3 protein is CSVFLDMNTEAFF. As DNA, the CDR3 is TGCAGCGTTTTCTTGGACATGAACACTGAAGCTTTCTTT. This chain joins TRBV29-1 and TRBJ1-1, with D possibly matching TRBD1 (5 bases). Germline CDR1 SQVTM, CDR2 ANQGSEA. With 5 bases removed from V and 0 bases from J, the gap between germline ends came to 10 bases. This CDR3 spans 13 amino acids.

The chain employs TRBV2 and TRBJ2-3, with D possibly being TRBD2 (5 bases). V was shortened by 5 bases and J by 3 bases, with 9 bases between the two germline ends. The germline V gene has CDR1 SNHLY and CDR2 FYNNEI. The CDR3 has 13 residues. CDR3 in DNA: TGTGCCAGCAGTTTCGGGGTGACAGATACGCAGTATTTT. Translated, it gives CASSFGVTDTQYF.

This chain uses TRBV5-1 with TRBJ2-7; 10 positions match TRBD1. The CDR3 spans 16 residues. V trimming: 4 bases; J trimming: 3 bases; junction bases outside the gene matches: 10. CDR1 is SGHRS, CDR2 YFSETQ, per germline. The CDR3 nucleotides read TGCGCCAGCAGCACCGACAGGGGGCGTATCAGCTACGAGCAGTACTTC. It specifies CASSTDRGRISYEQYF.

V is TRBV28 and J is TRBJ1-5; the match to TRBD1 covers 11 bases. Trimming removed 8 bases from V and 2 bases from J; junction bases left unmatched: 8. CDR3 length equals 16 residues. Germline V gene lookup returns CDR1 MDHEN and CDR2 SYDVKM. The DNA of the CDR3 is TGTGCCAGCTCCGGACAGGGGGCGATGGGCAATCAGCCCCAGCATTTT. Translated: CASSGQGAMGNQPQHF.

The V call is TRBV2, the J call TRBJ1-1; 7 bases fit TRBD1. Trimming took 4 bases from V and 0 from J; bases not matched to a gene: 5. The CDR3 is made up of 15 amino acids. Germline V lookup: CDR1 SNHLY, CDR2 FYNNEI. The CDR3 here is CASSARQGMNTEAFF. DNA of the CDR3: TGTGCCAGCAGTGCTCGACAGGGCATGAACACTGAAGCTTTCTTT.

This chain connects TRBV19 to TRBJ2-7; 13 nucleotides line up with TRBD2. Germline trimming cut 4 bases from V and 2 bases from J; bases unmatched to any gene: 11. Germline V lookup: CDR1 LNHDA, CDR2 SQIVND (reference sequence). This CDR3 has 18 residues. CDR3 DNA sequence: TGTGCCAGTAGTACGCGGTTAACTAGCGGGAGGGCACCCTACGAGCAGTACTTC. This codes for CASSTRLTSGRAPYEQYF.

The chain uses TRBV13 and TRBJ2-1; tentative D call: TRBD1 (5 bases). V dropped 5 bases and J dropped 0 bases, with 11 bases sitting between them. The CDR3 is 15 amino acids. Looked up from germline, CDR1 is PRHDT and CDR2 is FYEKMQ (reference sequence). Here the CDR3 reads CASSPQGGSYNEQFF. CDR3 coding DNA: TGTGCCAGCAGCCCGCAGGGTGGCTCCTACAATGAGCAGTTCTTC.

This clone was observed a single time. The chain recombines TRBV30 with TRBJ1-3; the D is unclear. Germline CDR1 GTSNPN, CDR2 SVGIG (reference sequence). The CDR3 loop spans 13 amino acids. Trimming left V 5 bases short and J 1 base short, with 9 bases between. The CDR3 bases are TGTGCCTGGGCTCAGACATCTGGAAACACCATATATTTT. Translating it yields CAWAQTSGNTIYF.

This clone ranks as medium-sized. The chain links TRBV6-4 to TRBJ1-6; TRBD1 matches at 12 bases. Germline-derived CDR1 and CDR2 are MRHNA and SNTAGT. The ends lost 4 bases at V and 8 bases at J; junction bases unmatched: 3. CDR3 size: 15 residues. The CDR3 sequence: CASSAGTGGDSPLHF. The CDR3 DNA follows: TGTGCCAGCAGTGCCGGGACAGGGGGCGATTCACCCCTCCACTTT.

The chain carries TRBV2 and TRBJ2-2; perhaps TRBD2 as D (5 bases). The CDR3 has 17 amino acids. CDR1 is SNHLY and CDR2 is FYNNEI in the germline V gene. V lost 1 base, J lost 4 bases, and 16 bases lay in between. DNA of the CDR3: TGTGCCAGCAGTGAAGTCGGGAAGGGTAAAGGCACCGGGGAGCTGTTTTTT. Its protein product is CASSEVGKGKGTGELFF.

This clone appeared a few times. This rearrangement joins TRBV28 to TRBJ2-3, with a tentative D call TRBD2 (6 bases). CDR1 is MDHEN and CDR2 is SYDVKM in the germline V gene. The CDR3 runs to 14 residues. Trimming removed 3 bases at V and 1 base at J, with 8 bases between. CDR3 loop: CASSFVAGTDTQYF. The CDR3, as DNA: TGTGCCAGCAGTTTCGTAGCGGGCACAGATACGCAGTATTTT.

The chain combines TRBV9 with TRBJ1-1; 10 bases are a match to TRBD1. The CDR3 totals 14 residues. J was trimmed by 4 bases and V by 4 bases; bases with no gene match: 4. CDR1 is SGDLS and CDR2 is YYNGEE in the germline V gene. The CDR3 DNA reads as TGTGCCAGCAGCACCCGGACAGGGGGCACTGAAGCTTTCTTT. It is translated as CASSTRTGGTEAFF.

The J gene is TRBJ1-5, the V gene TRBV28; D remains ambiguous. From germline, CDR1 is MDHEN and CDR2 SYDVKM. Trimming pared 6 bases from V and 4 bases from J, leaving 13 bases between. The CDR3 is 14 residues long. The CDR3 region is CASSSGIPNQPQHF. The CDR3 DNA is TGTGCCAGCAGCTCCGGGATCCCAAATCAGCCCCAGCATTTT.

The chain carries TRBV6-5 and TRBJ2-5; D is perhaps TRBD1 (7 bases). The V end was cut by 0 bases, the J end by 5 bases, with 10 bases between. The CDR3 is made up of 14 amino acids. Germline V lookup: CDR1 MNHEY, CDR2 SVGAGI. Here the CDR3 DNA reads TGTGCCAGCAGTTACTCGGAGGGGGCTGAGACCCAGTACTTC. It specifies CASSYSEGAETQYF.